These 5 T cell receptor beta chains originate from one sample sequenced in a study of T-cell reconstitution after alpha-beta-depleted transplantation in children (dated by TCRdb to the mid-2010s). The library was made by PCR. Data came from an Illumina HiSeq 2500. Molecular barcoding was employed in the preparation of TCR libraries, with unique molecular identifiers being used to normalize TCRbeta repertoire quantification. TCRdb's own reprocessing of the public reads used fastp at Q25 and MiXCR and kept productive beta chains. Entries that share a CDR3 protein sequence are merged under the most common genes and DNA. This sample has 250,000 to 300,000 distinct CDR3 sequences in its table, and about 9.4% of those were observed once. Around 7.6% of the sample goes to the ten largest clones. In the paper's terms, the treatment or condition label means: allogeneic hematopoietic cell transplantation with graft depleted of TCRalphabeta T cells and CD19 B cells.

The sequencing used PBMCs, collected before TCRalphabeta/CD19-depleted stem cell transplant. Every receptor here comes from a boy younger than two with acute myeloid leukemia, due to receive a stem cell transplant.

This clonotype was observed a few times. Possible read error: a much larger clone is one base away. V is TRBV20-1 and J is TRBJ1-3, with 7 bases lining up with TRBD1. Germline lookup yields CDR1 DFQATT and CDR2 SNEGSKA (reference sequence). This CDR3 is built from 14 residues. Losses at the gene ends were 4 bases for V and 4 bases for J; bases not matched to a gene: 7. CDR3 in DNA: TGCAGTGCTATAAGCCGGGACAGCGGAAACACCATATATTTT. Protein sequence: CSAISRDSGNTIYF.

The gene calls are TRBV5-6 and TRBJ2-2; D unresolved. This CDR3 region has 15 residues. The V gene's germline CDR1 is SGHDT and CDR2 YYEEEE. The V end was cut by 7 bases, the J end by 2 bases, with 15 bases between. The CDR3 DNA follows: TGTGCCAGCTTCTCAAGGTACCTTAACACCGGGGAGCTGTTTTTT. Its translation: CASFSRYLNTGELFF. The variable domain in full, completed from reference TRBV5-6 and TRBJ2-2, reads DAGVTQSPTHLIKTRGQQVTLRCSPKSGHDTVSWYQQALGQGPQFIFQYYEEEERQRGNFPDRFSGHQFPNYSSELNVNALLLGDSALYLCASFSRYLNTGELFFGEGSRLTVL.

The table lists this clonotype with many counts. The CDR3 here is CASSLTSGNEQFF. The CDR3 coding sequence is TGTGCCAGCAGTTTAACTAGTGGCAATGAGCAGTTCTTC. V and J are TRBV12-3 or TRBV12-4 and TRBJ2-1; a possible D gene is TRBD2 (5 bases). CDR3 length: 13 residues. Trimming cost V 2 bases and J 6 bases, with 8 bases left between them.

This clonotype showed up many times. The chain carries TRBV7-3 and TRBJ2-1; TRBD2 might be the D (6 bases). The CDR3 contains 13 residues. V shed 3 bases and J shed 5 bases, with 8 bases lying between them. Germline V gene data show CDR1 as SGHTA and CDR2 as FQGTGA. The CDR3 DNA is TGTGCCAGCAGCTTCGGGGGTGACAATGAGCAGTTCTTC. It specifies CASSFGGDNEQFF.

This clonotype was recorded at least ten times. V gene TRBV20-1 combines with J gene TRBJ1-1; a weak D match, TRBD1 (5 bases). The CDR3 length is 12 residues. Deletions cut 0 bases from V and 6 bases from J, with 8 bases between. Germline-derived CDR1 and CDR2 are DFQATT and SNEGSKA (reference sequence). The CDR3 sequence: CSARDGRAEAFF. The CDR3 DNA sequence: TGCAGTGCTAGAGATGGCAGGGCTGAAGCTTTCTTT.